The 4 T cell receptor beta chains listed next were all sequenced from one sample in a study of shared T cell receptors in the human thymus. Produced via immunoSEQ multiplex PCR; TCRdb's table is partial and in-frame only. Here the sample spans just under 550,000 clones, around three quarters being singletons. The data were also submitted as part of a second study, on human thymus T cells.

Sequenced material: thymocytes. All receptors derive from a boy less than two years old with a congenital heart defect.

CDR3 sequence (DNA): TGTGCCAGCAGCCCGGAGGGGACAGGGGCGCACGAGCAGTACTTC. It translates to CASSPEGTGAHEQYF. This sequence joins TRBV5-5 and TRBJ2-7; TRBD1 matches at 10 bases. The V gene's germline CDR1 is SGHKS and CDR2 YYEKEE (reference sequence). The CDR3 is 15 amino acids. V dropped 4 bases and J dropped 5; count of bases not matched to a gene: 9.

V gene TRBV11-3 combines with J gene TRBJ2-7; 7 bases fit TRBD2. The CDR3 is made up of 14 amino acids. Unmatched junction bases numbered 6, after V lost 3 bases and J lost 4 bases. From germline, CDR1 is SGHNT and CDR2 YENEEA. Written as DNA, the CDR3 is TGTGCCAGCAGCTTCGGGCAGGGAGGGTACGAGCAGTACTTC. Protein product: CASSFGQGGYEQYF. The variable domain in full, completed from reference TRBV11-3 and TRBJ2-7, reads EAGVVQSPRYKIIEKKQPVAFWCNPISGHNTLYWYLQNLGQGPELLIRYENEEAVDDSQLPKDRFSAERLKGVDSTLKIQPAELGDSAVYLCASSFGQGGYEQYFGPGTRLTVT.

V and J are TRBV7-3 and TRBJ2-1, with 9 nucleotides matching TRBD2. CDR1 and CDR2 (germline): SGHTA, FQGTGA. The CDR3 covers 17 residues. V gave up 1 base and J gave up 5 bases; unmatched junction bases: 9. The CDR3 region is CASSLRPIAGEHNEQFF. The CDR3 DNA reads as TGTGCCAGCAGCTTAAGACCTATAGCGGGAGAGCACAATGAGCAGTTCTTC.

V is TRBV2 and J is TRBJ2-5; 13 nucleotides align to TRBD2. This CDR3 comprises 19 residues. V dropped 8 bases and J dropped 5; count of bases not matched to a gene: 20. Germline V gene data show CDR1 as SNHLY and CDR2 as FYNNEI. CDR3 protein: CASYPGLAGSVSLWETQYF. The CDR3 bases are TGTGCCAGCTATCCGGGACTAGCGGGATCCGTGTCGCTTTGGGAGACCCAGTACTTC.